The 30 T cell receptor beta chains given below trace back to one sample, sequenced in a study of cytomegalovirus exposure and HLA in healthy donors. The PCR used 60 Vbeta and 13 Jbeta primers. Sequencing used immunoSEQ multiplex PCR; TCRdb keeps in-frame clones, though not all of them. The sample holds under 130,000 clones, about 81% seen once. The sample taken for sequencing was PBMCs. These receptors originate from a man under 40 in good health and CMV-seronegative.

The J gene is TRBJ1-2, the V gene TRBV6-1, with TRBD1 as a possible D gene (6 bases). This CDR3 has 11 amino acids. Trimming removed 7 bases from V and 7 bases from J, with 10 bases in between. The germline V gene has CDR1 MNHNS and CDR2 SASEGT. In DNA form, the CDR3 reads TGTGCCAGCACGAGGGGGTCTGGCTACACCTTC. It specifies CASTRGSGYTF.

The rearrangement uses TRBV19 and TRBJ2-5; 10 nucleotides agree with TRBD1. The end of the DNA is better explained by TRBJ2-7, so the J call may be wrong. CDR1 and CDR2 (germline): LNHDA, SQIVND (reference sequence). CDR3 length equals 14 residues. The CDR3 bases are TGTGCCAGCTCCGGGACAGGGGTAGGCTACGAGCAGTACTTC. Its translation: CASSGTGVGYEQYF.

The chain uses TRBV13 and TRBJ2-1, with 16 bases that match TRBD2. Germline V lookup: CDR1 PRHDT, CDR2 FYEKMQ (reference sequence). The CDR3 is 15 amino acids. Unmatched junction bases numbered 1, after V lost 3 bases and J lost 8 bases. The CDR3 DNA sequence: TGTGCCAGCAGCTTGGGGACTAGCGGGAGGGATGAGCAGTTCTTC. The encoded protein is CASSLGTSGRDEQFF. Full variable domain (missing parts from reference TRBV13 and TRBJ2-1): AAGVIQSPRHLIKEKRETATLKCYPIPRHDTVYWYQQGPGQDPQFLISFYEKMQSDKGSIPDRFSAQQFSDYHSELNMSSLELGDSALYFCASSLGTSGRDEQFFGPGTRLTVL.

This sequence joins TRBV19 and TRBJ2-1; TRBD2 agrees at 7 bases. The germline V gene encodes CDR1 LNHDA and CDR2 SQIVND (reference sequence). V dropped 4 bases and J dropped 0; count of bases not matched to a gene: 3. This CDR3 contains 15 residues. In DNA, the CDR3 is TGTGCCAGTAGTACGGGGACTACCTCCTACAATGAGCAGTTCTTC. Translating it yields CASSTGTTSYNEQFF.

The V gene is TRBV4-1, the J gene TRBJ2-7; D is perhaps TRBD1 (6 bases). Germline CDR1 and CDR2: MGHRA and YSYEKL. V was cut by 0 bases and J by 2 bases, with 11 bases left in between. The CDR3 totals 15 residues. Written as DNA, the CDR3 is TGCGCCAGCAGCCAAGACAGGGGATTGGCCTACGAGCAGTACTTC. Translating it yields CASSQDRGLAYEQYF.

The V and J genes are TRBV10-3 and TRBJ1-2; 7 positions match TRBD1. Per germline, CDR1 ENHRY and CDR2 SYGVKD. The length of the CDR3 is 14 residues. V lost 0 bases, J lost 4 bases, and 2 bases stayed unmatched. The CDR3: CAISESDRFYGYTF. The CDR3 coding sequence is TGTGCCATCAGTGAGTCGGACAGGTTCTATGGCTACACCTTC.

The chain recombines TRBV7-2 with TRBJ1-4; D is ambiguous. The CDR3 is 13 residues long. Germline V gene lookup returns CDR1 SGHTA and CDR2 FQGNSA. V lost 6 bases to trimming and J lost 7 bases, with 12 bases between them. Here the CDR3 DNA reads TGTGCCAGCAGACCCTTAGATACTGAAAAACTGTTTTTT. This encodes CASRPLDTEKLFF.

The chain links TRBV2 to TRBJ2-2; tentatively, D is TRBD1 (6 bases). This CDR3 spans 15 amino acids. V lost 7 bases and J lost 6, with 18 bases in between. CDR1 SNHLY and CDR2 FYNNEI come from the germline V gene. The CDR3 nucleotides are TGTGCCAGCACTAATAGGGACATTTCGGCCGGGGAGCTGTTTTTT. Its protein product is CASTNRDISAGELFF.

V is TRBV28 and J is TRBJ1-1; D unresolved. Germline assignment: CDR1 MDHEN and CDR2 SYDVKM. The V end lost 2 bases, the J end lost 1 base, and 11 bases lay between the germline ends. The CDR3 runs 15 residues. CDR3 in amino acids: CASSLLNTGNTEAFF. CDR3 coding DNA: TGTGCCAGCAGTTTACTTAATACGGGGAACACTGAAGCTTTCTTT.

Written as DNA, the CDR3 is TGTGCCAGTAGTACGGACAGGGCAACTAATGAAAAACTGTTTTTT. Residues: CASSTDRATNEKLFF. V is TRBV19 and J is TRBJ1-4, with TRBD1 matching over 8 bases. CDR3 length: 15 amino acids. The germline CDR1 and CDR2 sequences are LNHDA and SQIVND (reference sequence). Trimming removed 4 bases from V and 0 bases from J; junction bases left unmatched: 1. Together with reference TRBV19 and TRBJ1-4, the CDR3 gives the full variable domain: DGGITQSPKYLFRKEGQNVTLSCEQNLNHDAMYWYRQDPGQGLRLIYYSQIVNDFQKGDIAEGYSVSREKKESFPLTVTSAQKNPTAFYLCASSTDRATNEKLFFGSGTQLSVL.

The chain joins TRBV6-5 to TRBJ2-1; TRBD2 matches 8 bases. CDR1 MNHEY and CDR2 SVGAGI come from the germline V gene. This CDR3 is built from 16 residues. Germline trimming cut 0 bases from V and 8 bases from J; bases unmatched to any gene: 9. The CDR3 spells CASSYSGLATGDEQFF. The CDR3 bases are TGTGCCAGCAGTTACTCCGGACTAGCTACGGGAGATGAGCAGTTCTTC.

V gene TRBV7-9 combines with J gene TRBJ2-1; no clear D gene. The CDR3 has 13 residues. Trimming cost V 5 bases and J 5 bases, with 10 bases left between them. Germline values: CDR1 SEHNR, CDR2 FQNEAQ (reference sequence). CDR3 sequence (DNA): TGTGCCAGCAGCCCGGAGCCAGACAATGAGCAGTTCTTC. It yields the protein CASSPEPDNEQFF.

The chain has TRBV28 and TRBJ1-1, with 8 bases lining up with TRBD1. In germline, CDR1 is MDHEN, CDR2 SYDVKM. The CDR3 is 16 residues long. Losses at the gene ends were 6 bases for V and 2 bases for J; bases not matched to a gene: 11. The CDR3 region has the DNA TGTGCCAGCAGGCCTTCAGGGGGCGCGACAAACACTGAAGCTTTCTTT. Translation gives CASRPSGGATNTEAFF.

The gene calls are TRBV10-1 and TRBJ1-2; maybe TRBD1 (5 bases). There are 13 residues in the CDR3. V gave up 4 bases and J gave up 2 bases, with 8 bases separating them. CDR1 is WNHNN and CDR2 is SYGVQD in the germline V gene (reference sequence). This CDR3 reads CASSVDRNYGYTF. The CDR3 DNA reads TGCGCCAGCAGTGTTGACAGAAACTATGGCTACACCTTC.

The V call is TRBV27, the J call TRBJ2-1; the match to TRBD2 covers 12 bases. Germline CDR1 and CDR2: MNHEY and SMNVEV (reference sequence). The CDR3 length is 16 residues. Here the CDR3 DNA reads TGTGTCTCAGGTCTAGCGGGAGGGCCTATCGACAATGAGCAGTTCTTC. Translated: CVSGLAGGPIDNEQFF.

The chain couples TRBV6-5 to TRBJ1-1, with a possible D match to TRBD1 (5 bases). V was trimmed by 0 bases and J by 12 bases, leaving 17 bases between them. Germline V gives CDR1 MNHEY, CDR2 SVGAGI. This CDR3 is built from 14 residues. The CDR3 loop reads CASSYSSGTGGSFF. CDR3 DNA sequence: TGTGCCAGCAGTTACTCGTCAGGTACCGGGGGATCTTTCTTT.

This chain connects TRBV6-6 to TRBJ1-1; 7 bases align to TRBD1. The CDR3 spans 14 residues. The V and J ends lost 6 bases and 4 bases, in that order; junction bases with no gene match: 8. Looked up from germline, CDR1 is MNHNY and CDR2 is SVGAGI (reference sequence). CDR3 DNA sequence: TGTGCCAGCAGGGAACAGGGGAGAGTCACTGAAGCTTTCTTT. This codes for CASREQGRVTEAFF.

CDR3 in amino acids: CASSQDLRGLNSPLHF. The CDR3 DNA sequence: TGCGCCAGCAGCCAAGATTTGCGGGGACTTAATTCACCCCTCCACTTT. This chain joins TRBV4-3 and TRBJ1-6; D might be TRBD1 (5 bases). The CDR3 is 16 amino acids. CDR1 and CDR2 from the germline V gene are LGHNA and YSLEER. Trimming removed 0 bases from V and 6 bases from J, with 12 bases in between.

This clone has just one count. The genes are TRBV28 and TRBJ1-2; TRBD1 is a possible D gene (5 bases). Germline V gene data show CDR1 as MDHEN and CDR2 as SYDVKM. V lost 3 bases and J lost 4, with 15 bases in between. CDR3 length: 15 residues. The CDR3 nucleotides are TGTGCCAGCAGTTTCATGGGGCCCGGCGGCTATGGCTACACCTTC. This codes for CASSFMGPGGYGYTF.

The rearrangement links TRBV20-1 to TRBJ2-1; 8 bases match TRBD2. Trimming took 1 base from V and 14 from J; bases not matched to a gene: 1. The CDR3 consists of 10 residues. Germline V lookup: CDR1 DFQATT, CDR2 SNEGSKA (reference sequence). As DNA, the CDR3 is TGCAGTGCTAGAGGGACTAGCAAGTTCTTC. It specifies CSARGTSKFF.

The chain has TRBV6-5 and TRBJ2-3; D not resolved. This CDR3 is built from 14 residues. V lost 2 bases to trimming and J lost 4 bases, with 10 bases between them. Germline CDR1 is MNHEY and CDR2 is SVGAGI. Written as DNA, the CDR3 is TGTGCCAGCAGTTACCTAGTTCCTCCAGATACGCAGTATTTT. Encoded protein: CASSYLVPPDTQYF.

This chain joins TRBV7-2 and TRBJ1-1; weak D call: TRBD1 (5 bases). Trimming took off 2 bases at V and 4 bases at J, with 14 bases between the two ends. CDR3 length: 15 amino acids. Germline V CDR1 and CDR2: SGHTA, FQGNSA. In nucleotides, the CDR3 is TGTGCCAGCAGCTTATATGCGGGGCTGACCACTGAAGCTTTCTTT. Amino acid sequence: CASSLYAGLTTEAFF. Supplemented by reference TRBV7-2 and TRBJ1-1, the full variable domain reads GAGVSQSPSNKVTEKGKDVELRCDPISGHTALYWYRQSLGQGLEFLIYFQGNSAPDKSGLPSDRFSAERTGGSVSTLTIQRTQQEDSAVYLCASSLYAGLTTEAFFGQGTRLTVV.

This chain uses TRBV7-2 with TRBJ2-1; 9 nucleotides agree with TRBD2. The CDR3 covers 15 residues. In germline, CDR1 is SGHTA, CDR2 FQGNSA. V shed 4 bases and J 2 bases; nucleotides not matched to a gene: 3. The CDR3 here is CASSSERGAYNEQFF. The CDR3 region has the DNA TGTGCCAGCAGCTCAGAGCGGGGGGCCTACAATGAGCAGTTCTTC. Together with reference TRBV7-2 and TRBJ2-1, the CDR3 gives the full variable domain: GAGVSQSPSNKVTEKGKDVELRCDPISGHTALYWYRQSLGQGLEFLIYFQGNSAPDKSGLPSDRFSAERTGGSVSTLTIQRTQQEDSAVYLCASSSERGAYNEQFFGPGTRLTVL.

V is TRBV19 and J is TRBJ1-1; 8 nucleotides align to TRBD1. V was clipped by 4 bases and J by 3 bases; unmatched bases: 7. The germline gives CDR1 LNHDA, CDR2 SQIVND (reference sequence). The CDR3 extends over 15 amino acids. This CDR3 is CASSTPEDRDTEAFF. The DNA of the CDR3 is TGTGCCAGTAGTACGCCCGAGGACAGGGACACTGAAGCTTTCTTT. Full variable domain (missing parts from reference TRBV19 and TRBJ1-1): DGGITQSPKYLFRKEGQNVTLSCEQNLNHDAMYWYRQDPGQGLRLIYYSQIVNDFQKGDIAEGYSVSREKKESFPLTVTSAQKNPTAFYLCASSTPEDRDTEAFFGQGTRLTVV.

The gene calls are TRBV19 and TRBJ1-2; 10 nucleotides align to TRBD1. This CDR3 contains 14 residues. Per germline, CDR1 LNHDA and CDR2 SQIVND (reference sequence). Trimming removed 5 bases from V and 5 bases from J; junction bases left unmatched: 5. The CDR3 loop reads CASSAPGQGYGYTF. In DNA, the CDR3 is TGTGCCAGTAGTGCCCCGGGACAGGGGTATGGCTACACCTTC.

V is TRBV28 and J is TRBJ2-3, with D unresolved. Germline V CDR1 and CDR2: MDHEN, SYDVKM. V was shortened by 2 bases and J by 3 bases, with 9 bases between the two germline ends. The CDR3 is made up of 14 amino acids. CDR3 sequence: CASSLRGRTDTQYF. The CDR3 region has the DNA TGTGCCAGCAGTTTACGTGGCAGGACAGATACGCAGTATTTT. The variable domain in full, completed from reference TRBV28 and TRBJ2-3, reads DVKVTQSSRYLVKRTGEKVFLECVQDMDHENMFWYRQDPGLGLRLIYFSYDVKMKEKGDIPEGYSVSREKKERFSLILESASTNQTSMYLCASSLRGRTDTQYFGPGTRLTVL.

This clone came up a few times. V is TRBV6-5 and J is TRBJ1-1; TRBD1 might be the D (5 bases). The CDR3 is 13 residues long. Trimming cost V 6 bases and J 4 bases, with 12 bases left between them. From germline, CDR1 is MNHEY and CDR2 SVGAGI. The CDR3 nucleotides are TGTGCCAGCAGGGGGCCGGCTGGCACTGAAGCTTTCTTT. Translated, it gives CASRGPAGTEAFF.

The V gene is TRBV7-9, the J gene TRBJ2-3; 7 bases fit TRBD2. V lost 5 bases and J lost 5; bases outside the gene matches: 16. CDR3 length: 17 amino acids. Germline assignment: CDR1 SEHNR and CDR2 FQNEAQ (reference sequence). The CDR3 DNA is TGTGCCAGCAGCGCGGACTGGCGCGGGAGTAGGTTAGATACGCAGTATTTT. This sequence encodes CASSADWRGSRLDTQYF.

This sequence joins TRBV27 and TRBJ1-5, with D possibly TRBD1 on 5 matching bases. Germline V gives CDR1 MNHEY, CDR2 SMNVEV (reference sequence). V was pared by 6 bases and J by 4 bases, with 16 bases between. The CDR3 length is 15 residues. CDR3 in amino acids: CASRVGGGLNQPQHF. As DNA, the CDR3 is TGTGCCAGCAGGGTCGGGGGAGGGTTAAATCAGCCCCAGCATTTT.

This chain links TRBV9 with TRBJ2-5; 8 bases agree with TRBD1. CDR3 length equals 15 residues. Germline V gene lookup returns CDR1 SGDLS and CDR2 YYNGEE. Losses at the gene ends were 0 bases for V and 5 bases for J; bases not matched to a gene: 6. The CDR3 DNA sequence: TGTGCCAGCAGCGTAGCCGGACAGGGTTTGGAGACCCAGTACTTC. Residues: CASSVAGQGLETQYF. Full variable domain (remainder filled in from reference TRBV9 and TRBJ2-5): DSGVTQTPKHLITATGQRVTLRCSPRSGDLSVYWYQQSLDQGLQFLIQYYNGEERAKGNILERFSAQQFPDLHSELNLSSLELGDSALYFCASSVAGQGLETQYFGPGTRLLVL.